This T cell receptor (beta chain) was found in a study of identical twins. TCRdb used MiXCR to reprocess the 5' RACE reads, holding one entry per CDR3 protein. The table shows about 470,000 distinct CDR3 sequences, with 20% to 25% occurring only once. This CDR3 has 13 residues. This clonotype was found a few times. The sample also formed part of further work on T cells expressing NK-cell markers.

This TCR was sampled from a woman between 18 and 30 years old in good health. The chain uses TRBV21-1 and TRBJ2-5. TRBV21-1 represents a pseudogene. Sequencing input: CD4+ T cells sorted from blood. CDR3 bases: TGTGCCAGCAGCAAGGTCCAAGAGGAGACCCAGTACTTC. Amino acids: CASSKVQEETQYF.